This TCR beta chain was sequenced for a study of patients and donors after allogeneic stem cell transplantation. TCRdb itself ran the RT-PCR reads through MiXCR, one entry per CDR3 protein. The sample has about 160,000 distinct CDR3 sequences; 30% to 45% are singletons. The CDR3 covers 16 residues. The V end was cut by 5 bases, the J end by 4 bases, with 20 bases between. Germline CDR1 and CDR2: MDHEN and SYDVKM. Input material: blood, either unsorted or a sorted T cell fraction (not recorded which). This chain joins TRBV28 and TRBJ1-2, with D maybe TRBD1 (6 bases). This clonotype was sampled from a human donor who was either an allogeneic HSCT recipient or a stem cell or donor lymphocyte infusion donor (not recorded which). It is not recorded whose cells these are; they may come from a transplant donor. The CDR3 DNA is TGTGCCAGCAGTATAAACAGGGTTGTAAGCGCCTATGGCTACACCTTC. Its translation is CASSINRVVSAYGYTF.